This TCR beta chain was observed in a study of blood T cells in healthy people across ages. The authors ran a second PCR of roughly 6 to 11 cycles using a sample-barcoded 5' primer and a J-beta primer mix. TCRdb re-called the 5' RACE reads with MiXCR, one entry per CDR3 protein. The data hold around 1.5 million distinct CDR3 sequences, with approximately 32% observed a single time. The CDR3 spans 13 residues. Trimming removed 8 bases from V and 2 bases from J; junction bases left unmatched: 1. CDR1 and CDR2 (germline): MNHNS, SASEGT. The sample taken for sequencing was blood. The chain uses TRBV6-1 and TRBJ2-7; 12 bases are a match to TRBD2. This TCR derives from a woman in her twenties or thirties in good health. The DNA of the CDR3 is TGTGCCAGCGGACTAGCGGGGACCTACGAGCAGTACTTC. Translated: CASGLAGTYEQYF.